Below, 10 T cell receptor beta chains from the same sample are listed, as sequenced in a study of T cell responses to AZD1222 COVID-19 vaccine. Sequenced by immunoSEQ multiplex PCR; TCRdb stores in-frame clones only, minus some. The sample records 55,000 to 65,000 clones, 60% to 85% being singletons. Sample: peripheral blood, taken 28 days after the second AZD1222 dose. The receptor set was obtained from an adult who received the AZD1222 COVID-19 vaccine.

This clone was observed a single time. The CDR3 protein is CAWSVLGPPDTQYF. CDR3 in DNA: TGTGCCTGGAGTGTGTTAGGTCCCCCAGATACGCAGTATTTT. The chain employs TRBV30 and TRBJ2-3; D is uncertain. The CDR3 covers 14 residues. Trimming took off 0 bases at V and 4 bases at J, with 11 bases between the two ends. Germline-derived CDR1 and CDR2 are GTSNPN and SVGIG (reference sequence).

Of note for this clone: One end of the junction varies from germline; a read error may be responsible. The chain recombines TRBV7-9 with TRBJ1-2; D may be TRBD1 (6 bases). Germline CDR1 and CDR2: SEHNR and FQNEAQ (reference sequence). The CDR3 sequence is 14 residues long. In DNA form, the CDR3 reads TGTGCCAGCAGCCCCTCCACAGGGCTCTATAGCTACACCTTC. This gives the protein CASSPSTGLYSYTF.

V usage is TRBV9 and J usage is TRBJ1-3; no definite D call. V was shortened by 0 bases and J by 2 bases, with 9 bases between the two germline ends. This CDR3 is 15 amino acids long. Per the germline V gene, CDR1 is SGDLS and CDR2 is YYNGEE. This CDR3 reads CASSVGVSPGNTIYF. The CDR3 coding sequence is TGTGCCAGCAGCGTAGGTGTAAGCCCTGGAAACACCATATATTTT. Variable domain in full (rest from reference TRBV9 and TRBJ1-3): DSGVTQTPKHLITATGQRVTLRCSPRSGDLSVYWYQQSLDQGLQFLIQYYNGEERAKGNILERFSAQQFPDLHSELNLSSLELGDSALYFCASSVGVSPGNTIYFGEGSWLTVV.

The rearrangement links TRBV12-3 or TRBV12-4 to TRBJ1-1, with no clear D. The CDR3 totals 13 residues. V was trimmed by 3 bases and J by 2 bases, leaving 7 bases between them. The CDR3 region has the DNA TGTGCCAGCAGTTTCTCACAAAACACTGAAGCTTTCTTT. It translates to CASSFSQNTEAFF.

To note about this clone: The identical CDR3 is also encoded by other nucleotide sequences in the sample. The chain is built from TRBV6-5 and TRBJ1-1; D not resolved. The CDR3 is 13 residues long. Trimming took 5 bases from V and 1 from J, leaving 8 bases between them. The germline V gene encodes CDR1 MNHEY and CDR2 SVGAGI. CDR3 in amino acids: CASSPGRNTEAFF. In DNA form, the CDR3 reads TGTGCCAGCAGTCCTGGCCGGAACACTGAAGCTTTCTTT.

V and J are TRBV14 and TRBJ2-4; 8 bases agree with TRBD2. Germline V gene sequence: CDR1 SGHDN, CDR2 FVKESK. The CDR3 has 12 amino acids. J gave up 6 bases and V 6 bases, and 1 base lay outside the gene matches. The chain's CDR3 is CASSLAGNIQYF. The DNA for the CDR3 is TGTGCCAGCAGTCTAGCGGGAAACATTCAGTACTTC.

In nucleotides, the CDR3 is TGTGCCAGCAGTCCGTCCCAGGTGGGAGCTTTCTTT. Amino acids: CASSPSQVGAFF. The chain is built from TRBV12-3 or TRBV12-4 and TRBJ1-1; D remains unclear. CDR3 length equals 12 residues. V dropped 5 bases and J dropped 10 bases, with 14 bases sitting between them.

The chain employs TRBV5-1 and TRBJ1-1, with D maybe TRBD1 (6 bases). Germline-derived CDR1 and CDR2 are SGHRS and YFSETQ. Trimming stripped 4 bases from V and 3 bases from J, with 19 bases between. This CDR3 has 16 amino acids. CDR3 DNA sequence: TGCGCCAGCAGCCCCTCAGGGGCAGAGTTCGACACTGAAGCTTTCTTT. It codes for CASSPSGAEFDTEAFF.

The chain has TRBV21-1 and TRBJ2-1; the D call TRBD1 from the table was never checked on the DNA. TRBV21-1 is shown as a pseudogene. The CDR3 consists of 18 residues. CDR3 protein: CASSKALTDSQAYNEQFF. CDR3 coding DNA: TGTGCCAGCAGCAAAGCGCTTACTGACAGCCAGGCCTACAATGAGCAGTTCTTC.

CDR3 sequence reads: CASSLLAGPQETQYF. CDR3 nucleotide sequence: TGTGCCAGCAGCTTATTGGCAGGACCGCAAGAGACCCAGTACTTC. The V and J genes are TRBV7-7 and TRBJ2-5; D unclear. The ends were cut back, 2 bases at V and 2 bases at J, with 12 bases in the middle. CDR1 and CDR2 from the germline V gene are SSHAT and FNYEAQ (reference sequence). The CDR3 runs 15 residues.